Listed here are 6 T cell receptor beta chains from one sample, sequenced in a study of response to subunit inactivated influenza vaccine. TCRdb called the RT-PCR reads again in MiXCR, with one record for every CDR3 protein. The sample yields about 520,000 distinct CDR3 sequences, about 7.2% seen once. Sequenced material: PBMCs from blood, taken less than 25 months after vaccination. The receptors come from a man between 50 and 75 years old who received an inactivated influenza vaccine.

Only a few counts were recorded for this clonotype. The chain joins TRBV15 to TRBJ2-5, with D unclear. Germline values: CDR1 LNHNV, CDR2 YYDKDF (reference sequence). There are 16 residues in the CDR3. The ends were cut back, 2 bases at V and 2 bases at J, with 15 bases in the middle. CDR3 nucleotide sequence: TGTGCCACCAGCAGATCTCTCTACAGTTATCAAGAGACCCAGTACTTC. Translated, it gives CATSRSLYSYQETQYF.

The gene calls are TRBV12-3 or TRBV12-4 and TRBJ1-6, with no clear D. The CDR3 length is 15 residues. V gave up 4 bases and J gave up 6 bases, with 13 bases separating them. DNA for the CDR3: TGTGCCAGCAGTTCGGGCCCGCCTGGTAATTCACCCCTCCACTTT. It yields the protein CASSSGPPGNSPLHF.

The table lists this clonotype with many counts. The V call is TRBV7-9, the J call TRBJ2-7; no definite D call. CDR3 length equals 14 residues. Trimming took off 2 bases at V and 0 bases at J, with 8 bases between the two ends. In germline, CDR1 is SEHNR, CDR2 FQNEAQ (reference sequence). The CDR3 DNA is TGTGCCAGCAGCTTACTACCATCCTCCTACGAGCAGTACTTC. It specifies CASSLLPSSYEQYF.

This chain connects TRBV6-5 to TRBJ2-1; 13 positions match TRBD2. After removal of 4 bases from V and 4 bases from J, the junction contained 7 bases not matched to a gene. CDR1 and CDR2 from the germline V gene are MNHEY and SVGAGI. The CDR3 length is 17 residues. CDR3 residues: CASSSLAGGPGYNEQFF. The CDR3 DNA reads TGTGCCAGCAGTTCACTAGCGGGAGGGCCCGGTTACAATGAGCAGTTCTTC.

The gene calls are TRBV4-1 and TRBJ1-2; no reliable D call. The V and J ends lost 4 bases and 5 bases respectively, with 17 bases between them. Germline values: CDR1 MGHRA, CDR2 YSYEKL. This CDR3 spans 15 amino acids. CDR3 nucleotides: TGCGCCAGCAGCCCGACGGAGAGATTAACGTATGGCTACACCTTC. Translating gives CASSPTERLTYGYTF.

This clonotype came up a few times. This chain connects TRBV4-3 to TRBJ2-1, with TRBD1 matching 10 bases. Germline-derived CDR1 and CDR2 are LGHNA and YSLEER. Losses at the gene ends were 4 bases for V and 6 bases for J; bases not matched to a gene: 12. The CDR3 spans 17 residues. The CDR3 here is CASSPLRTGGWGNEQFF. The CDR3 bases are TGCGCCAGCAGCCCCCTTAGGACAGGGGGTTGGGGCAATGAGCAGTTCTTC.